This T cell receptor (beta chain) originates from a study of memory CD4+ T cells and cytomegalovirus serostatus. As for the study in general: Donors were healthy Belgian adults, fewer than ten CMV seropositive and about two dozen seronegative.

Germline V gene sequence: CDR1 GTSNPN, CDR2 SVGIG (reference sequence). Trimming took off 2 bases at V and 0 bases at J, with 11 bases between the two ends. The CDR3 totals 14 residues. Of note for this clone: What it recognizes is unknown.

The study's findings and limits: CD4+ memory repertoires contained about 40% of the roughly 160 reported CMV TCRbeta sequences. The CMV-associated TCR signature appears largely within the CD4+ memory repertoire.

Assay used: immunoSEQ multiplex PCR; TCRdb lists only in-frame clones, some missing. The data contain around 84,000 clones, 65% to 85% of them singletons. The sort gate was single viable CD3+CD4+CD8-CD45RO+ cells for memory CD4+ T cells. Total CD4+ T cells were enriched by CD4 positive selection. Sequenced sample: memory CD4+ T cells from blood. The clonotype was recovered from an adult in good health and CMV-seronegative. The V gene is TRBV30, the J gene TRBJ2-7, with D unclear. DNA for the CDR3: TGTGCCTGGAGTTCCCCCAGGCTCTCCTACGAGCAGTACTTC. It encodes CAWSSPRLSYEQYF.